This T cell receptor (beta chain) was captured in a study of neurological immune-mediated disorders. CDR1 is DFQATT, CDR2 SNEGSKA, per germline (reference sequence). Trimming left V 3 bases short and J 4 bases short, with 10 bases between. The CDR3 is 13 residues long. MiXCR was run by TCRdb on the 5' RACE reads, yielding one entry per CDR3 protein. The table lists 55,000 to 75,000 distinct CDR3 sequences, around 5% of them singletons. This clonotype was recorded at least ten times. Sequencing was done on a sample of PBMCs. This clonotype was sampled from a human donor with multiple sclerosis. The donor label of this sample is uncertain. J is TRBJ1-3 and V is TRBV20-1; a weak D match, TRBD1 (5 bases). CDR3 DNA sequence: TGCAGTGCTAGGTTCAGGGTAGGAAACACCATATATTTT. It is translated as CSARFRVGNTIYF.